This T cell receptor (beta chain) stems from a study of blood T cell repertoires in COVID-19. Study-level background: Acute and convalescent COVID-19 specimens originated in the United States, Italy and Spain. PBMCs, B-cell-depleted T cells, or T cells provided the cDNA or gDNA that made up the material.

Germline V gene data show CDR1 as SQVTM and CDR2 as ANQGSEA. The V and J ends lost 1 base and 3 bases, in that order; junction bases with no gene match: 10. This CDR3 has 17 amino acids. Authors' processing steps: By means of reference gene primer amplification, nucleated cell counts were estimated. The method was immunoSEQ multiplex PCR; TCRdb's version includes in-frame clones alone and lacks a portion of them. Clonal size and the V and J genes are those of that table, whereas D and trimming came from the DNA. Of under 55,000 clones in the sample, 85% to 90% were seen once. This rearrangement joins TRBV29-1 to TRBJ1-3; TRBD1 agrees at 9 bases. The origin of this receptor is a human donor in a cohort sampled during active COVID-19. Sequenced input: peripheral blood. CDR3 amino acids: CSVEAWTGETDGNTIYF. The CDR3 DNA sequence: TGCAGCGTTGAAGCTTGGACAGGGGAAACGGATGGAAACACCATATATTTT.